The 16 T cell receptor beta chains presented below share a single source sample, sequenced in a study of T cell therapy after organ transplantation. These receptors' targets are unknown. Repertoires were generated with immunoSEQ multiplex PCR, while TCRdb's copy carries only in-frame clones and drops some. The sample contains 20,000 to 25,000 clones, 84% of which appear only once. Time point reported: 20-29 weeks after completion of therapy. The source was CD8+ T cells from blood, collected after autologous CMV-specific T cell therapy. These receptors were taken from a human patient who had received a solid organ transplant and had CMV disease. Some T cells may be provided by the graft donor.

This rearrangement joins TRBV9 to TRBJ2-2; 7 bases align to TRBD1. The V and J ends lost 3 bases and 2 bases, in that order; junction bases with no gene match: 10. CDR1 is SGDLS and CDR2 is YYNGEE in the germline V gene. The CDR3 consists of 17 residues. The CDR3 DNA reads as TGTGCCAGCAGCGCCACAACCGGGACAGAAAACACCGGGGAGCTGTTTTTT. Amino acid sequence: CASSATTGTENTGELFF.

This rearrangement joins TRBV6-4 to TRBJ2-5; 11 positions match TRBD2. Germline CDR1 MRHNA, CDR2 SNTAGT. The CDR3 runs to 15 residues. V shed 4 bases and J 2 bases; nucleotides not matched to a gene: 3. The CDR3 reads CASSVIAGGQETQYF. DNA for the CDR3: TGTGCCAGCAGTGTCATAGCGGGAGGGCAAGAGACCCAGTACTTC.

The rearrangement uses TRBV28 and TRBJ2-5, with a possible D match to TRBD2 (5 bases). With the DNA end fitting TRBJ2-7 better, the J assignment may be wrong. Germline CDR1 reads MDHEN; CDR2 reads SYDVKM. The CDR3 extends over 13 amino acids. The CDR3 spells CATQLRESYEQYF. CDR3 in DNA: TGTGCCACCCAGTTGAGGGAGTCCTACGAGCAGTACTTC.

The chain joins TRBV11-1 to TRBJ2-1, with a tentative D call TRBD2 (5 bases). This CDR3 region has 12 residues. V lost 3 bases and J 9 bases, leaving 9 bases between the germline ends. Germline CDR1 is SGHAT and CDR2 is FQDESV (reference sequence). This chain's CDR3 is CASSFGRGEQFF. CDR3 in DNA: TGTGCCAGCAGCTTCGGCCGGGGTGAGCAGTTCTTC.

This clone was seen only once. The rearrangement links TRBV28 to TRBJ2-3; D is ambiguous. Trimming took 3 bases from V and 2 from J, leaving 12 bases between them. The CDR3 sequence is 15 residues long. Germline-derived CDR1 and CDR2 are MDHEN and SYDVKM. DNA of the CDR3: TGTGCCAGCAGTTTGGTGGCGGAAACCACAGATACGCAGTATTTT. Residues: CASSLVAETTDTQYF.

This chain links TRBV6-5 with TRBJ2-3, with 8 bases fitting TRBD2. The CDR3 runs 15 residues. V lost 3 bases, J lost 10 bases, and 12 bases stayed unmatched. CDR1 and CDR2 (germline): MNHEY, SVGAGI. CDR3 sequence reads: CASSYKAGAFSAQYF. DNA for the CDR3: TGTGCCAGCAGTTATAAAGCGGGGGCCTTTTCGGCGCAGTATTTT.

The chain combines TRBV7-8 with TRBJ2-1, with TRBD2 identical over 14 bases. The germline gives CDR1 SGHVS, CDR2 FQNEAQ. CDR3 length equals 18 residues. Trimming removed 5 bases from V and 5 bases from J; junction bases left unmatched: 11. The CDR3 DNA follows: TGTGCCAGCAGCCCAGGACTAGCGGGGGGTCCCCTCCACAATGAGCAGTTCTTC. Its translation: CASSPGLAGGPLHNEQFF.

This chain joins TRBV7-9 and TRBJ2-7; tentatively, D is TRBD2 (6 bases). Germline V lookup: CDR1 SEHNR, CDR2 FQNEAQ (reference sequence). The CDR3 runs to 14 residues. The V and J ends lost 6 bases and 2 bases respectively, with 14 bases between them. The CDR3 reads CASSYTGTPYEQYF. Written as DNA, the CDR3 is TGTGCCAGCAGTTATACCGGGACTCCCTACGAGCAGTACTTC.

This clone was seen only once. The genes are TRBV4-3 and TRBJ2-7, with no clear D. CDR3 length equals 15 residues. Deletions cut 0 bases from V and 3 bases from J, with 12 bases between. Germline V gene sequence: CDR1 LGHNA, CDR2 YSLEER. The CDR3 sequence is CASSQDRNPHYEQYF. CDR3 nucleotides: TGCGCCAGCAGCCAAGATCGTAACCCCCACTACGAGCAGTACTTC.

This clone appeared once. The chain has TRBV7-9 and TRBJ2-1; D possibly corresponds to TRBD1 (6 bases). V was trimmed by 4 bases and J by 7 bases, leaving 11 bases between them. Germline assignment: CDR1 SEHNR and CDR2 FQNEAQ (reference sequence). The CDR3 is made up of 13 amino acids. CDR3 amino acids: CASSWGQGNEQFF. Here the CDR3 DNA reads TGTGCCAGCAGCTGGGGGCAAGGGAATGAGCAGTTCTTC.

This chain joins TRBV9 and TRBJ2-2, with D hard to call. In germline, CDR1 is SGDLS, CDR2 YYNGEE. The CDR3 contains 16 residues. Trimming cost V 3 bases and J 6 bases, with 18 bases left between them. This CDR3 is CASSAYDTSPPGELFF. DNA of the CDR3: TGTGCCAGCAGCGCCTACGACACAAGCCCTCCCGGGGAGCTGTTTTTT.

This sequence joins TRBV6-5 and TRBJ2-5; D perhaps matches TRBD2 (5 bases). V was trimmed by 4 bases and J by 2 bases, leaving 11 bases between them. This CDR3 spans 14 amino acids. The germline CDR1 and CDR2 sequences are MNHEY and SVGAGI. The CDR3, as DNA: TGTGCCAGCAGTTTAGGAGCGGTACAAGAGACCCAGTACTTC. Amino acid sequence: CASSLGAVQETQYF.

The V call is TRBV27, the J call TRBJ1-2; 9 positions agree with TRBD1. CDR3 length: 16 residues. The V and J ends lost 8 bases and 6 bases, in that order; junction bases with no gene match: 16. The germline V gene has CDR1 MNHEY and CDR2 SMNVEV (reference sequence). CDR3 protein: CASGGWLRTGVHGYTF. In DNA, the CDR3 is TGTGCCAGCGGGGGTTGGTTGAGGACAGGGGTACATGGCTACACCTTC.

The CDR3 protein is CSVGQLSFGYTF. CDR3 in DNA: TGCAGCGTGGGACAGTTGTCTTTTGGCTACACCTTC. The chain carries TRBV29-1 and TRBJ1-2; 7 nucleotides align to TRBD1. This CDR3 contains 12 residues. V was pared by 6 bases and J by 7 bases, with 8 bases of the junction left unmatched. The germline CDR1 and CDR2 sequences are SQVTM and ANQGSEA.

In this sample, this clone turned up once. The chain joins TRBV6-5 to TRBJ2-5; 9 bases match TRBD1. The CDR3 is made up of 15 amino acids. Trimming cost V 5 bases and J 5 bases; bases outside gene matches: 9. The germline gives CDR1 MNHEY, CDR2 SVGAGI. CDR3 sequence: CASSLGTGKGETQYF. CDR3 nucleotides: TGTGCCAGCAGTCTTGGGACAGGGAAGGGGGAGACCCAGTACTTC.

In regard to this clone: A read error may produce the germline difference seen at one junction end. V gene TRBV25-1 combines with J gene TRBJ1-4; no clear D gene. From germline, CDR1 is MGHDK and CDR2 SYGVNS. The CDR3 extends over 14 amino acids. CDR3 nucleotide sequence: TGTGCCAGCACTACCGGCGGGTCTAAGGAAAAACTGTTTTTT. Translation gives CASTTGGSKEKLFF.